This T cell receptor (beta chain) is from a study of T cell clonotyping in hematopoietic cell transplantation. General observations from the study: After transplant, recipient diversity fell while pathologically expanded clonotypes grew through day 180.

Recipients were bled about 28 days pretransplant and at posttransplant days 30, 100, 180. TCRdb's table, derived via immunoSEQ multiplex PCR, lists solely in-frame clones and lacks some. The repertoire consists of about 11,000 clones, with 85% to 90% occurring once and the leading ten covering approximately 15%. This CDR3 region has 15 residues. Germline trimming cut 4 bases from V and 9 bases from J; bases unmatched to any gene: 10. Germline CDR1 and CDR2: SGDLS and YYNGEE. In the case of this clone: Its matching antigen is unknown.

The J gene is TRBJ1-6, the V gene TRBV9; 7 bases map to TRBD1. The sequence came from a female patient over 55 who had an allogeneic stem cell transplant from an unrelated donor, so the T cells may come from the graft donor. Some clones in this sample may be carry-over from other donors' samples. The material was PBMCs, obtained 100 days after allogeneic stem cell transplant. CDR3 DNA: TGTGCCAGCAGCCCACAGGGACAGATCTTTTCACCCCTCCACTTT. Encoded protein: CASSPQGQIFSPLHF.